Reported below is one T cell receptor (beta chain). Its target is not known. This entry comes from a study of PD-1 blockade in classical Hodgkin lymphoma. General observations from the study: Nivolumab initiation under 1 year post-ASCT meant exclusion.

Relapses following autologous stem cell transplantation were seen in all patients, with brentuximab vedotin exposure varying. TCRdb's table, derived via immunoSEQ multiplex PCR, lists solely in-frame clones and lacks some. The table lists about 22,000 clones, 70% to 80% of them singletons. V lost 2 bases and J lost 6, with 11 bases in between. The CDR3 runs 14 residues. From germline, CDR1 is MNHEY and CDR2 SVGAGI. The TCR was taken from a human donor with classical Hodgkin lymphoma. The J gene is TRBJ1-5, the V gene TRBV6-5, with a possible D match to TRBD1 (5 bases). The input for sequencing was peripheral blood mononuclear cells (PBMCs), taken at baseline. DNA for the CDR3: TGTGCCAGCAGTTACGGTCAGGGAGGTCAGCCCCAGCATTTT. Amino acid sequence: CASSYGQGGQPQHF.